Listed below are T cell receptor beta chains from one sample, sequenced in a study of blood T cell repertoires in COVID-19. Profiled with immunoSEQ multiplex PCR; TCRdb holds only in-frame clones, not every one. The sample yields hundreds of thousands of clones, around 90% seen once. Specimen: PBMCs or T cells enriched from blood (not recorded which). These receptors were taken from a woman aged 30 to 39 with acute COVID-19. The CDR3 runs from the conserved cysteine through the conserved F or W. A D gene is named only where the DNA matches it firmly. Clone size is given for some rows only: seen once, a few or many times, or a class if the clone is expanded.

clone_size	v_call	d_call	j_call	cdr3_aa	cdr3_nt
few	TRBV4-1	TRBD1	TRBJ1-6	CASSRLPTGTGDSPLHF	TGCGCCAGCAGCCGATTACCGACCGGGACAGGGGATTCACCCCTCCACTTT
few	TRBV3-1/TRBV3-2	NA	TRBJ2-7	CASSQDQGSYEQYF	TGTGCCAGCAGCCAAGATCAGGGCTCCTACGAGCAGTACTTC
NA	TRBV5-1	TRBD1	TRBJ2-6	CASTSRFVRTGTSGANVLTF	TGCGCCAGCACCTCAAGGTTTGTGAGGACAGGAACATCTGGGGCCAACGTCCTGACTTTC
few	TRBV3-1/TRBV3-2	TRBD1	TRBJ1-3	CASSQRTGAGNTIYF	TGTGCCAGCAGCCAAAGGACAGGGGCCGGAAACACCATATATTTT
once	TRBV6-5	TRBD1	TRBJ2-7	CASSYNGQGARYEQYF	TGTGCCAGCAGTTACAACGGACAGGGGGCAAGGTACGAGCAGTACTTC
once	TRBV10-3	NA	TRBJ1-2	CAISETGGWGYTF	TGTGCCATCAGTGAGACAGGTGGTTGGGGCTACACCTTC
NA	TRBV4-1	TRBD1	TRBJ2-7	CASSLGTGGVEQYF	TGCGCCAGCAGCCTCGGGACAGGAGGCGTCGAGCAGTACTTC
NA	TRBV24-1	NA	TRBJ2-2	CATSGAPNTGELFF	TGTGCCACCAGTGGGGCCCCGAACACCGGGGAGCTGTTTTTT
NA	TRBV18	NA	TRBJ1-4	CASSPGHEKLFF	TGTGCCAGCTCACCGGGACACGAAAAACTGTTTTTT
NA	TRBV7-2	NA	TRBJ1-2	CASGINYGYTF	TGTGCCAGCGGCATTAACTATGGCTACACCTTC
NA	TRBV5-1	TRBD1	TRBJ2-7	CASSLEDRGIHEQYF	TGCGCCAGCAGCTTGGAGGACAGGGGTATCCACGAGCAGTACTTC
NA	TRBV7-9	TRBD1	TRBJ1-2	CASSPRPGQGARYYGYTF	TGTGCCAGCAGCCCCCGTCCCGGACAGGGGGCCCGTTACTATGGCTACACCTTC
NA	TRBV29-1	NA	TRBJ2-2	CSVAVVAGELFF	TGCAGCGTTGCTGTGGTAGCCGGGGAGCTGTTTTTT
once	TRBV11-2	TRBD1	TRBJ1-2	CASRRAGQGALGYTF	TGTGCCAGCAGGAGGGCGGGACAGGGGGCGCTTGGCTACACCTTC
NA	TRBV7-2	NA	TRBJ1-6	CASSFIGGGSSYNSPLHF	TGTGCCAGCAGCTTTATTGGTGGCGGCAGCTCCTATAATTCACCCCTCCACTTT
few	TRBV11-2	NA	TRBJ1-1	CASSLEGRVSTEAFF	TGTGCCAGCAGCTTAGAAGGGCGGGTATCCACTGAAGCTTTCTTT
NA	TRBV28	TRBD1	TRBJ1-5	CASSSPTGADQPQHF	TGTGCCAGCAGTTCCCCGACAGGGGCGGATCAGCCCCAGCATTTT
NA	TRBV6-2/TRBV6-3	NA	TRBJ1-1	CASSLLSTGAFF	TGTGCCAGCAGCCTCTTATCTACGGGGGCTTTCTTT
NA	TRBV6-2/TRBV6-3	NA	TRBJ2-7	CASSQGREQYF	TGTGCCAGCAGTCAGGGGAGAGAGCAGTACTTC
once	TRBV3-1/TRBV3-2	NA	TRBJ1-4	CASSQGPGTANEKLFF	TGTGCCAGCAGCCAAGGCCCAGGCACGGCTAATGAAAAACTGTTTTTT
NA	TRBV19	NA	TRBJ1-1	CASRGTEAFF	TGTGCCAGTCGGGGTACTGAAGCTTTCTTT
NA	TRBV18	NA	TRBJ2-3	CASSPPIRADTQYF	TGTGCCAGCTCACCACCGATCAGGGCAGATACGCAGTATTTT
NA	TRBV5-4	NA	TRBJ2-2	CASSLGATGELFF	TGTGCCAGCAGCTTAGGGGCCACCGGGGAGCTGTTTTTT
NA	TRBV19	TRBD1	TRBJ1-2	CASSAAGTGGISGYGYTF	TGTGCCAGTAGTGCCGCAGGGACAGGGGGTATATCGGGCTATGGCTACACCTTC
few	TRBV7-9	NA	TRBJ1-1	CASSNPKSLNTEAFF	TGTGCCAGCAGCAACCCGAAGAGCTTGAACACTGAAGCTTTCTTT
once	TRBV5-1	NA	TRBJ1-4	CASSLARDGGEKLFF	TGCGCCAGCAGCTTGGCCCGGGACGGGGGGGAAAAACTGTTTTTT
NA	TRBV5-4	TRBD1	TRBJ2-5	CASSLGGDRGETQYF	TGTGCCAGCAGCTTGGGCGGGGACAGGGGAGAGACCCAGTACTTC
once	TRBV2	NA	TRBJ1-2	CASSEENRGYGYTF	TGTGCCAGCAGTGAGGAGAATCGGGGCTATGGCTACACCTTC
NA	TRBV4-1	NA	TRBJ2-2	CASSQYSPGTGELFF	TGCGCCAGCAGCCAATACAGTCCAGGGACCGGGGAGCTGTTTTTT
NA	TRBV4-3	TRBD2	TRBJ2-3	CASSQDSSGGFTDTQYF	TGCGCCAGCAGCCAAGACTCTAGCGGGGGTTTCACAGATACGCAGTATTTT
NA	TRBV4-3	NA	TRBJ1-1	CASSQDEGVNTEAFF	TGCGCCAGCAGCCAAGATGAGGGGGTGAACACTGAAGCTTTCTTT
NA	TRBV25-1	TRBD1	TRBJ2-1	CASSDRQGESNEQFF	TGTGCCAGCAGTGACCGCCAGGGGGAAAGCAATGAGCAGTTCTTC
NA	TRBV5-1	TRBD2	TRBJ2-1	CASSPQGLGLAVYNEQFF	TGCGCCAGCAGTCCGCAGGGATTGGGACTAGCGGTCTACAATGAGCAGTTCTTC
NA	TRBV6-1	NA	TRBJ1-5	CASSEPPRGNQPQHF	TGTGCCAGCAGTGAGCCGCCCAGGGGCAATCAGCCCCAGCATTTT
NA	TRBV18	TRBD1	TRBJ1-2	CASSAGTGHYGYTF	TGTGCCAGCTCGGCCGGGACAGGGCACTATGGCTACACCTTC
NA	TRBV7-9	NA	TRBJ2-5	CASSLGRLGRETQYF	TGTGCCAGCAGCTTAGGTCGGTTAGGGAGGGAGACCCAGTACTTC
NA	TRBV7-2	TRBD2	TRBJ2-1	CASSWTSGLNEQFF	TGTGCCAGCAGCTGGACTAGCGGCCTTAATGAGCAGTTCTTC
NA	TRBV7-9	TRBD1	TRBJ2-3	CASSFGTESTDTQYF	TGTGCCAGCAGCTTCGGGACAGAAAGCACAGATACGCAGTATTTT
few	TRBV4-1	NA	TRBJ1-1	CASRPHSALDTEAFF	TGCGCCAGCAGACCACATTCCGCCTTGGACACTGAAGCTTTCTTT
NA	TRBV19	TRBD1	TRBJ1-2	CASRGGRRNYGYTF	TGTGCCAGTAGAGGGGGCAGAAGAAACTATGGCTACACCTTC
NA	TRBV5-4	NA	TRBJ1-2	CASSLDPEVGRTYGYTF	TGTGCCAGCAGCTTGGATCCGGAGGTGGGGAGGACTTATGGCTACACCTTC
NA	TRBV9	NA	TRBJ1-4	CASSTSGATNEKLFF	TGTGCCAGCAGCACATCGGGTGCAACTAATGAAAAACTGTTTTTT
NA	TRBV6-1	TRBD1	TRBJ2-2	CASSVGPTGEAGELFF	TGTGCCAGCAGTGTCGGTCCGACAGGGGAGGCCGGGGAGCTGTTTTTT
NA	TRBV10-1	NA	TRBJ1-1	CASSPLRSDTEAFF	TGCGCCAGCAGTCCATTGCGGAGCGACACTGAAGCTTTCTTT
few	TRBV10-1	TRBD1	TRBJ2-7	CASSNRDSRSYEQYF	TGCGCCAGCAGTAACCGGGACAGTCGTTCCTACGAGCAGTACTTC
NA	TRBV6-5	NA	TRBJ1-2	CASSYSREGSTYGYTF	TGTGCCAGCAGTTACTCTAGGGAGGGGAGCACCTATGGCTACACCTTC
once	TRBV2	TRBD1	TRBJ2-3	CATSGQGGDTQYF	TGTGCCACCTCGGGACAGGGAGGGGATACGCAGTATTTT
few	TRBV3-1/TRBV3-2	TRBD2	TRBJ2-5	CASSRPGLAGGIQETQYF	TGTGCCAGCAGCCGACCGGGACTAGCGGGGGGGATTCAAGAGACCCAGTACTTC
NA	TRBV5-5	NA	TRBJ2-2	CASSRPGQTLTGELFF	TGTGCCAGCAGCCGACCTGGACAGACTTTGACCGGGGAGCTGTTTTTT
NA	TRBV11-2	NA	TRBJ1-2	CASSLEVRRNYGYTF	TGTGCCAGCAGCTTAGAGGTTCGGAGAAACTATGGCTACACCTTC
NA	TRBV7-9	TRBD2	TRBJ2-3	CASSSWTSATDTQYF	TGTGCCAGCAGCTCGTGGACTAGCGCCACAGATACGCAGTATTTT
once	TRBV27	TRBD2	TRBJ2-1	CASGPSGGAVDEQFF	TGTGCCAGCGGACCTAGCGGGGGGGCAGTGGATGAGCAGTTCTTC